The 17 T cell receptor beta chains reported below all come from one sample, sequenced in a study of T cell responses to AZD1222 COVID-19 vaccine. Sequencing used immunoSEQ multiplex PCR; TCRdb keeps in-frame clones, though not all of them. The table shows about 180,000 clones, with around 90% occurring only once. This sample comprised peripheral blood, obtained 28 days after the second AZD1222 dose. The receptors come from an adult who received the AZD1222 COVID-19 vaccine.

The genes are TRBV5-1 and TRBJ2-5; 9 positions match TRBD1. The germline CDR1 and CDR2 sequences are SGHRS and YFSETQ. This CDR3 contains 16 residues. The V gene end was trimmed by 2 bases and the J gene end by 0 bases; junction bases not matched to a gene: 5. CDR3 amino acids: CASSLDDRGYQETQYF. The DNA for the CDR3 is TGCGCCAGCAGCTTAGACGACAGGGGGTACCAAGAGACCCAGTACTTC.

This rearrangement joins TRBV3-1 (or the pseudogene TRBV3-2) to TRBJ1-6; D call uncertain. Trimming shortened V by 3 bases and J by 7 bases, and 19 bases separated the two germline ends. This CDR3 region has 17 residues. CDR1 is LGHDT and CDR2 is YNNKEL in the germline V gene (reference sequence). The CDR3 bases are TGTGCCAGCAGCCAGGTCACCGGTAGGGTCCGAAATTCACCCCTCCACTTT. This gives the protein CASSQVTGRVRNSPLHF.

This chain links TRBV18 with TRBJ2-7; TRBD1 aligns across 12 bases. With V trimmed by 4 bases and J by 6 bases, 13 bases remained unmatched. Germline CDR1 KGHSH, CDR2 LQKENI. The CDR3 runs to 17 residues. In nucleotides, the CDR3 is TGTGCCAGCTCACGCCCCGCGGGCGGGACAGGGGGCCCCGAGCAGTACTTC. Amino acid sequence: CASSRPAGGTGGPEQYF.

The chain's CDR3 is CASSLANQPQHF. The CDR3 region has the DNA TGTGCCAGCAGTTTAGCGAATCAGCCCCAGCATTTT. The chain couples TRBV12-3 or TRBV12-4 to TRBJ1-5; D uncertain. Trimming removed 0 bases from V and 4 bases from J, with 1 base in between. This CDR3 comprises 12 residues.

This clone was observed once. This chain links TRBV7-9 with TRBJ2-3; 14 bases fit TRBD2. The CDR3 sequence is 15 residues long. Germline V gives CDR1 SEHNR, CDR2 FQNEAQ (reference sequence). V lost 4 bases, J lost 6 bases, and 3 bases stayed unmatched. The CDR3 loop reads CASSYGTSGSDTQYF. DNA of the CDR3: TGTGCCAGCAGCTACGGGACTAGCGGGAGTGATACGCAGTATTTT.

The chain carries TRBV7-3 and TRBJ2-3; D is ambiguous. CDR1 and CDR2 (germline): SGHTA, FQGTGA. V was trimmed by 0 bases and J by 2 bases, leaving 9 bases between them. The CDR3 is 15 amino acids. DNA for the CDR3: TGTGCCAGCAGCTTAACGGGTAGTACCACAGATACGCAGTATTTT. Amino acid sequence: CASSLTGSTTDTQYF.

CDR3 nucleotide sequence: TGTGCCAGCAGTGACCACGGGGGAATTAATGAAAAACTGTTTTTT. It yields the protein CASSDHGGINEKLFF. The chain employs TRBV25-1 and TRBJ1-4; tentatively, D is TRBD1 (5 bases). This CDR3 comprises 15 residues. V gave up 3 bases and J gave up 4 bases, with 12 bases separating them. CDR1 and CDR2 (germline): MGHDK, SYGVNS.

This chain joins TRBV28 and TRBJ1-3; 8 bases line up with TRBD1. Germline assignment: CDR1 MDHEN and CDR2 SYDVKM. CDR3 length equals 14 residues. V was pared by 7 bases and J by 4 bases, with 6 bases of the junction left unmatched. CDR3 sequence (DNA): TGTGCCAGCACCCGGACAGGGCACGGAAACACCATATATTTT. It encodes CASTRTGHGNTIYF.

V gene TRBV25-1 combines with J gene TRBJ2-7; D perhaps matches TRBD1 (5 bases). The length of the CDR3 is 12 residues. Per the germline V gene, CDR1 is MGHDK and CDR2 is SYGVNS. V gave up 10 bases and J gave up 1 base, with 11 bases separating them. The CDR3 region is CATADMSYEQYF. The CDR3 region has the DNA TGTGCCACCGCGGACATGTCCTACGAGCAGTACTTC.

The chain recombines TRBV7-2 with TRBJ1-5, with D hard to call. The CDR3 extends over 15 amino acids. The germline CDR1 and CDR2 sequences are SGHTA and FQGNSA. With 5 bases removed from V and 2 bases from J, the gap between germline ends came to 13 bases. As DNA, the CDR3 is TGTGCCAGCAGCCCGGGGAGCGGGGGCAATCAGCCCCAGCATTTT. It translates to CASSPGSGGNQPQHF.

The chain is built from TRBV27 and TRBJ2-7, with 9 bases identical to TRBD2. Germline values: CDR1 MNHEY, CDR2 SMNVEV (reference sequence). The CDR3 totals 16 residues. Trimming at V came to 6 bases and at J to 5 bases, leaving 14 bases not matched to a gene. For the CDR3, the DNA is TGTGCCAGCAGCTCTTATCCCGGGACTAGCCTGCACGAGCAGTACTTC. Protein: CASSSYPGTSLHEQYF.

The chain recombines TRBV11-2 with TRBJ2-3; 9 bases line up with TRBD1. V was pared by 1 base and J by 2 bases, with 10 bases of the junction left unmatched. Looked up from germline, CDR1 is SGHAT and CDR2 is FQNNGV. CDR3 length: 18 residues. The CDR3 coding sequence is TGTGCCAGCAGCTTAGCCAGGACAGGGGTCGGCATCACAGATACGCAGTATTTT. As protein: CASSLARTGVGITDTQYF.

The rearrangement links TRBV3-1 (or the pseudogene TRBV3-2) to TRBJ2-5; possibly TRBD2 for D (7 bases). Trimming left V 3 bases short and J 5 bases short, with 16 bases between. Germline V gene sequence: CDR1 LGHDT, CDR2 YNNKEL (reference sequence). The CDR3 contains 15 residues. CDR3 DNA: TGTGCCAGCAGCCAGCTGACTGGGGGGGGCGAGACCCAGTACTTC. Translating gives CASSQLTGGGETQYF.

The rearrangement joins TRBV5-1 to TRBJ1-4, with a weak D call TRBD1 (6 bases). Germline values: CDR1 SGHRS, CDR2 YFSETQ. There are 14 residues in the CDR3. Trimming removed 7 bases from V and 7 bases from J, with 17 bases in between. CDR3 residues: CASASGGRGEKLFF. DNA of the CDR3: TGCGCCAGCGCCTCCGGGGGGCGCGGTGAAAAACTGTTTTTT.

This clone has a single count. The rearrangement links TRBV23-1 to TRBJ1-1; weak D call: TRBD1 (5 bases). TRBV23-1 is recorded as an ORF, its role being uncertain. The CDR3 has 14 residues. V lost 0 bases to trimming and J lost 5 bases, with 10 bases between them. CDR3 nucleotides: TGCGCCAGCAGTCAATCTAGGGGTCGGACTGAAGCTTTCTTT. Translation: CASSQSRGRTEAFF.

The V gene is TRBV2, the J gene TRBJ2-2; D gene uncertain. Germline V gives CDR1 SNHLY, CDR2 FYNNEI. Trimming cost V 6 bases and J 4 bases, with 12 bases left between them. The CDR3 extends over 14 amino acids. The CDR3 bases are TGTGCCAGCAGGGGCCAGGCCCCCACCGGGGAGCTGTTTTTT. It codes for CASRGQAPTGELFF.

The J gene is TRBJ2-3, the V gene TRBV6-2 or TRBV6-3; tentatively, D is TRBD1 or TRBD2 (7 bases each). This CDR3 region has 18 residues. Trimming took 0 bases from V and 0 from J, leaving 16 bases between them. The germline CDR1 and CDR2 sequences are MNHEY and SVGEGT. In DNA, the CDR3 is TGTGCCAGCAGTTACTCGACAGGGAGGGGGGCTAGCACAGATACGCAGTATTTT. Translation gives CASSYSTGRGASTDTQYF.